These 27 T cell receptor beta chains share one sample of origin, sequenced in a study of OX40 agonist ivuxolimab in advanced cancers. The data were produced by immunoSEQ multiplex PCR, yet TCRdb's version contains in-frame clones alone and is incomplete. The data show over 85,000 clones, roughly four fifths seen once. This sample comprised CD4+ or CD8+ T cells sorted from blood, obtained in a trial of the OX40 agonist ivuxolimab. These receptors originate from an adult with an advanced solid tumor such as melanoma, head and neck, liver or kidney cancer.

CDR3 DNA sequence: TGTGCCAGCAGCCGTACCGGGGGGAGCTCCTACGAGCAGTACTTC. Translation gives CASSRTGGSSYEQYF. The rearrangement links TRBV7-9 to TRBJ2-7; 7 nucleotides match TRBD2. The CDR3 sequence is 15 residues long. V lost 5 bases to trimming and J lost 0 bases; unmatched junction nucleotides: 7. Germline CDR1 and CDR2: SEHNR and FQNEAQ (reference sequence).

The chain is built from TRBV11-1 and TRBJ2-1, with 10 bases identical to TRBD1. V lost 7 bases to trimming and J lost 5 bases; unmatched junction nucleotides: 8. Germline V gene sequence: CDR1 SGHAT, CDR2 FQDESV (reference sequence). The CDR3 runs 15 residues. This chain's CDR3 is CASKGGTGVHNEQFF. CDR3 bases: TGTGCCAGCAAAGGTGGGACAGGGGTCCACAATGAGCAGTTCTTC.

The chain has TRBV6-5 and TRBJ2-7; D is possibly TRBD1 (6 bases). CDR1 is MNHEY and CDR2 is SVGAGI in the germline V gene. This CDR3 comprises 11 residues. The V end lost 7 bases, the J end lost 7 bases, and 11 bases lay between the germline ends. The CDR3 region has the DNA TGTGCCAGCAAGAAAAGGGGGGAGCAGTACTTC. Translation gives CASKKRGEQYF.

The rearrangement links TRBV5-1 to TRBJ1-6, with a tentative D call TRBD1 (5 bases). This CDR3 contains 15 residues. Germline V gene data show CDR1 as SGHRS and CDR2 as YFSETQ. Trimming cost V 0 bases and J 7 bases, with 11 bases left between them. DNA for the CDR3: TGCGCCAGCAGCTTGGTGACGACAGTAAATTCACCCCTCCACTTT. Amino acid sequence: CASSLVTTVNSPLHF.

The chain links TRBV9 to TRBJ1-2; tentative D call: TRBD1 (5 bases). CDR3 length: 15 amino acids. Trimming shortened V by 3 bases and J by 1 base, and 13 bases separated the two germline ends. The germline V gene has CDR1 SGDLS and CDR2 YYNGEE. Here the CDR3 reads CASSAQSGLNYGYTF. The CDR3 coding sequence is TGTGCCAGCAGCGCCCAGTCAGGGCTTAACTATGGCTACACCTTC. The variable domain in full, completed from reference TRBV9 and TRBJ1-2, reads DSGVTQTPKHLITATGQRVTLRCSPRSGDLSVYWYQQSLDQGLQFLIQYYNGEERAKGNILERFSAQQFPDLHSELNLSSLELGDSALYFCASSAQSGLNYGYTFGSGTRLTVV.

The chain combines TRBV10-1 with TRBJ2-1, with TRBD2 matching over 11 bases. The CDR3 contains 17 residues. Trimming at V came to 1 base and at J to 5 bases, leaving 7 bases not matched to a gene. Germline CDR1 WNHNN, CDR2 SYGVQD (reference sequence). Written as DNA, the CDR3 is TGCGCCAGCAGTGAGTTAGGGAGACTAGCGGGAAACAATGAGCAGTTCTTC. As protein: CASSELGRLAGNNEQFF.

This sequence joins TRBV11-2 and TRBJ1-1; possible D gene TRBD1, 6 bases. The CDR3 spans 15 residues. CDR1 and CDR2 from the germline V gene are SGHAT and FQNNGV. V was clipped by 3 bases and J by 2 bases, with 13 bases between them. The CDR3, as DNA: TGTGCCAGCAGCTTCGGGGGCGGGGTAAACACTGAAGCTTTCTTT. Its translation is CASSFGGGVNTEAFF.

V is TRBV27 and J is TRBJ1-4, with 9 bases aligning to TRBD1. With 6 bases clipped from V and 4 bases from J, the junction kept 6 bases outside the gene matches. The CDR3 sequence is 15 residues long. Looked up from germline, CDR1 is MNHEY and CDR2 is SMNVEV (reference sequence). The CDR3: CASSPTGGLNEKLFF. In nucleotides, the CDR3 is TGTGCCAGCAGCCCGACAGGGGGACTTAATGAAAAACTGTTTTTT.

The chain combines TRBV2 with TRBJ1-4, with TRBD1 identical over 7 bases. Per the germline V gene, CDR1 is SNHLY and CDR2 is FYNNEI. Trimming cost V 9 bases and J 5 bases; bases outside gene matches: 6. The CDR3 totals 13 residues. In DNA form, the CDR3 reads TGTGCCAGTGGGACAGCGCAAAATGAAAAACTGTTTTTT. This sequence encodes CASGTAQNEKLFF.

CDR3 bases: TGCGCCAGCAGCCAAGCTTGGGCGGGGAGGCTCGACGAGCAGTACTTC. As protein: CASSQAWAGRLDEQYF. J is TRBJ2-7 and V is TRBV4-3, with D perhaps matching TRBD2 (6 bases). V was cut by 1 base and J by 5 bases, with 18 bases left in between. The CDR3 runs 16 residues. Germline V lookup: CDR1 LGHNA, CDR2 YSLEER.

This chain joins TRBV7-8 and TRBJ2-5, with 10 bases fitting TRBD1. J lost 4 bases, V lost 6 bases, and 5 bases had no gene match. Germline CDR1 reads SGHVS; CDR2 reads FQNEAQ. CDR3 length equals 14 residues. The CDR3 sequence is CASSPGQGRETQYF. The CDR3 nucleotides are TGTGCCAGCAGTCCGGGACAGGGGAGAGAGACCCAGTACTTC.

The genes are TRBV4-3 and TRBJ1-1; D may be TRBD1 (5 bases). The CDR3 has 15 residues. Germline CDR1 and CDR2: LGHNA and YSLEER. The V gene lost 2 bases and the J gene lost 11 bases, with 21 bases spanning the gap. The CDR3 loop is CASSQRWDGFGPAFF. CDR3 bases: TGCGCCAGCAGCCAACGTTGGGACGGATTTGGTCCGGCTTTCTTT.

This chain uses TRBV2 with TRBJ2-2, with 11 bases lining up with TRBD2. Germline loops: CDR1 SNHLY, CDR2 FYNNEI. The length of the CDR3 is 15 residues. With V trimmed by 8 bases and J by 2 bases, 4 bases remained unmatched. CDR3 DNA: TGTGCCAGCCGACTAGCGGGGCTAAACACCGGGGAGCTGTTTTTT. It translates to CASRLAGLNTGELFF. Variable domain in full (rest from reference TRBV2 and TRBJ2-2): EPEVTQTPSHQVTQMGQEVILRCVPISNHLYFYWYRQILGQKVEFLVSFYNNEISEKSEIFDDQFSVERPDGSNFTLKIRSTKLEDSAMYFCASRLAGLNTGELFFGEGSRLTVL.

The chain is built from TRBV7-2 and TRBJ2-7; 11 bases are shared with TRBD1. The CDR3 loop spans 15 amino acids. Germline V CDR1 and CDR2: SGHTA, FQGNSA. J lost 4 bases, V lost 5 bases, and 7 bases had no gene match. CDR3 residues: CASSRTGTGGYEQYF. Here the CDR3 DNA reads TGTGCCAGCAGCCGCACCGGGACAGGGGGATACGAGCAGTACTTC.

This clone came up a few times. This chain joins TRBV5-6 and TRBJ1-5; TRBD1 matches at 9 bases. V lost 3 bases and J lost 5; bases outside the gene matches: 6. CDR3 size: 15 residues. The germline V gene has CDR1 SGHDT and CDR2 YYEEEE. In DNA, the CDR3 is TGTGCCAGCAGCTACGGCGGGACAGGGCATCAGCCCCAGCATTTT. Translation gives CASSYGGTGHQPQHF.

This clone was detected only a few times. The CDR3 DNA follows: TGTGCCAGCAGCGAGACCACAGGAGTCAGGCAGTTCTTC. As protein: CASSETTGVRQFF. This rearrangement joins TRBV6-5 to TRBJ2-1; D is perhaps TRBD1 (5 bases). V shed 6 bases and J shed 12 bases, with 18 bases lying between them. The CDR3 runs to 13 residues. Germline values: CDR1 MNHEY, CDR2 SVGAGI.

The gene calls are TRBV28 and TRBJ2-2; D ambiguous. Trimming removed 3 bases at V and 1 base at J, with 9 bases between. Germline V lookup: CDR1 MDHEN, CDR2 SYDVKM. The CDR3 consists of 15 residues. DNA of the CDR3: TGTGCCAGCAGTTTGTGGGTGGGGAACACCGGGGAGCTGTTTTTT. This encodes CASSLWVGNTGELFF. The full variable domain, with the rest looked up from reference TRBV28 and TRBJ2-2, is DVKVTQSSRYLVKRTGEKVFLECVQDMDHENMFWYRQDPGLGLRLIYFSYDVKMKEKGDIPEGYSVSREKKERFSLILESASTNQTSMYLCASSLWVGNTGELFFGEGSRLTVL.

The chain links TRBV19 to TRBJ1-1, with TRBD1 identical over 7 bases. The CDR3 loop spans 16 amino acids. J was trimmed by 0 bases and V by 4 bases; bases with no gene match: 8. CDR1 LNHDA and CDR2 SQIVND come from the germline V gene (reference sequence). In nucleotides, the CDR3 is TGTGCCAGTAGTACCAGACAGGGCGTTATGAACACTGAAGCTTTCTTT. Its translation: CASSTRQGVMNTEAFF.

The V call is TRBV6-6, the J call TRBJ1-5; TRBD1 matches at 8 bases. V was clipped by 6 bases and J by 1 base; unmatched bases: 5. The CDR3 contains 15 residues. Germline V gene lookup returns CDR1 MNHNY and CDR2 SVGAGI (reference sequence). CDR3 amino acids: CASSRGQRSNQPQHF. The CDR3 DNA reads as TGTGCCAGCAGCAGGGGGCAAAGGAGCAATCAGCCCCAGCATTTT.

The V and J genes are TRBV4-1 and TRBJ1-2; D might be TRBD1 (5 bases). This CDR3 region has 15 residues. Germline V lookup: CDR1 MGHRA, CDR2 YSYEKL. Trimming removed 4 bases from V and 6 bases from J, with 18 bases in between. CDR3 protein: CASSLEVWGGNGYTF. The DNA of the CDR3 is TGCGCCAGCAGCCTTGAGGTCTGGGGGGGAAATGGCTACACCTTC.

The chain links TRBV5-4 to TRBJ2-5, with D perhaps TRBD2 (6 bases). The CDR3 loop spans 15 amino acids. Germline V gives CDR1 SGHNT, CDR2 YYREEE (reference sequence). V was clipped by 4 bases and J by 5 bases, with 18 bases between them. CDR3 bases: TGTGCCAGCAGCCGCCTTCAGGGCGCGGGGGAGACCCAGTACTTC. It codes for CASSRLQGAGETQYF.

The chain links TRBV28 to TRBJ1-2, with a tentative D call TRBD1 (5 bases). Per the germline V gene, CDR1 is MDHEN and CDR2 is SYDVKM. There are 16 residues in the CDR3. V was shortened by 4 bases and J by 2 bases, with 17 bases between the two germline ends. The CDR3 here is CASSYGKARVNYGYTF. The CDR3 DNA reads TGTGCCAGCAGTTATGGGAAGGCCAGGGTGAACTATGGCTACACCTTC.

The rearrangement joins TRBV5-1 to TRBJ1-6; 9 bases agree with TRBD1. After removal of 5 bases from V and 9 bases from J, the junction contained 6 bases not matched to a gene. The germline gives CDR1 SGHRS, CDR2 YFSETQ. The CDR3 loop spans 14 amino acids. CDR3 sequence: CASSPDRGGSPLHF. In DNA form, the CDR3 reads TGCGCCAGCAGTCCCGACAGGGGGGGTTCACCCCTCCACTTT.

This rearrangement joins TRBV28 to TRBJ1-5; perhaps TRBD1 as D (5 bases). CDR1 and CDR2 from the germline V gene are MDHEN and SYDVKM. This CDR3 is 13 amino acids long. Deletions cut 5 bases from V and 1 base from J, with 6 bases between. CDR3 protein: CASSRDSNQPQHF. The CDR3, as DNA: TGTGCCAGCAGTCGGGACAGCAATCAGCCCCAGCATTTT. Together with reference TRBV28 and TRBJ1-5, the CDR3 gives the full variable domain: DVKVTQSSRYLVKRTGEKVFLECVQDMDHENMFWYRQDPGLGLRLIYFSYDVKMKEKGDIPEGYSVSREKKERFSLILESASTNQTSMYLCASSRDSNQPQHFGDGTRLSIL.

This rearrangement joins TRBV4-2 to TRBJ2-3; tentatively, D is TRBD2 (5 bases). The CDR3 consists of 14 residues. Germline V gene sequence: CDR1 LGHNA, CDR2 YNFKEQ. Trimming left V 4 bases short and J 5 bases short, with 13 bases between. CDR3 coding DNA: TGTGCCAGCAGCCTGAGCGGCCGGGTAGATACGCAGTATTTT. Protein: CASSLSGRVDTQYF.

The rearrangement uses TRBV29-1 and TRBJ2-7, with D tentatively TRBD1 (5 bases). The germline V gene has CDR1 SQVTM and CDR2 ANQGSEA. V was trimmed by 6 bases and J by 3 bases, leaving 12 bases between them. The CDR3 is made up of 12 amino acids. The CDR3 is CSVYSDSYEQYF. The CDR3, as DNA: TGCAGCGTCTACTCAGACAGCTACGAGCAGTACTTC.

V and J are TRBV5-4 and TRBJ2-7; 7 bases are shared with TRBD1. The CDR3 loop spans 15 amino acids. Per germline, CDR1 SGHNT and CDR2 YYREEE (reference sequence). Trimming removed 2 bases from V and 3 bases from J; junction bases left unmatched: 8. CDR3 sequence reads: CASSLGGQHLYEQYF. CDR3 nucleotide sequence: TGTGCCAGCAGCTTAGGGGGACAGCACCTCTACGAGCAGTACTTC.